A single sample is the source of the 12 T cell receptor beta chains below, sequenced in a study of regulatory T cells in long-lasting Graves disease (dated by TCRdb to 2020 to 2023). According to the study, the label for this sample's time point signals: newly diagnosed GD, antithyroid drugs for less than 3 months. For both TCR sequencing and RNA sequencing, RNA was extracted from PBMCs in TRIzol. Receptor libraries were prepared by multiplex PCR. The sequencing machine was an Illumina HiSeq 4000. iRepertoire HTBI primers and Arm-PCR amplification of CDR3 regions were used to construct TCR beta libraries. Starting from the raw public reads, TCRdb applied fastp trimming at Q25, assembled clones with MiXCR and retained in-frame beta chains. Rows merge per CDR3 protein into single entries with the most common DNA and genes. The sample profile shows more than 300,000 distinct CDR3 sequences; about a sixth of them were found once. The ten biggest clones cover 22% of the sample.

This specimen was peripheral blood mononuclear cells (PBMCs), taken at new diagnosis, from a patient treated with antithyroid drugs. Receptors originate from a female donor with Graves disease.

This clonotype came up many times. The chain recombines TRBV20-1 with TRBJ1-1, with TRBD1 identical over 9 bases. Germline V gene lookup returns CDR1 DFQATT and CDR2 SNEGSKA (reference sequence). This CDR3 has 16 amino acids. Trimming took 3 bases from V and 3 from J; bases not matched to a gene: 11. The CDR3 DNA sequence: TGCAGTGCTAGGCCCCCGACAGGGGGAGGGCACACTGAAGCTTTCTTT. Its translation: CSARPPTGGGHTEAFF.

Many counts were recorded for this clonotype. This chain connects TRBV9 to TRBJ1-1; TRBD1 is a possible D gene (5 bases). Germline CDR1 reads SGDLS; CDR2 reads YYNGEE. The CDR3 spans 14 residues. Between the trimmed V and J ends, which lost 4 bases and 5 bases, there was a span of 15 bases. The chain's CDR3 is CASSPRLGETEAFF. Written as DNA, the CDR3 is TGTGCCAGCAGCCCAAGGCTAGGGGAGACTGAAGCTTTCTTT.

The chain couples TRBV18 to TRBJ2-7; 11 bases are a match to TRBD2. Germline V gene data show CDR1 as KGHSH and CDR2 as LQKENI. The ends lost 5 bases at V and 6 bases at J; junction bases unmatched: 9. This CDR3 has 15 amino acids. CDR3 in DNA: TGTGCCAGCTCAAGTTTGGCGCTAGCGGGAGGCGAGCAGTACTTC. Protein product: CASSSLALAGGEQYF. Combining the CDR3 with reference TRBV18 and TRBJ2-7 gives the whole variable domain NAGVMQNPRHLVRRRGQEARLRCSPMKGHSHVYWYRQLPEEGLKFMVYLQKENIIDESGMPKERFSAEFPKEGPSILRIQQVVRGDSAAYFCASSSLALAGGEQYFGPGTRLTVT.

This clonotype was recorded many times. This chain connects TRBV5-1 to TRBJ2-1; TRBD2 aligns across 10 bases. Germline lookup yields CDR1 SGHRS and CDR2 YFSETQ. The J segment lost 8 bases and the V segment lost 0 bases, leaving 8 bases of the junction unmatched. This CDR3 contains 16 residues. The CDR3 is CASSLAQRGGLDEQFF. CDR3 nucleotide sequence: TGCGCCAGCAGCTTGGCCCAGCGGGGGGGCTTGGATGAGCAGTTCTTC.

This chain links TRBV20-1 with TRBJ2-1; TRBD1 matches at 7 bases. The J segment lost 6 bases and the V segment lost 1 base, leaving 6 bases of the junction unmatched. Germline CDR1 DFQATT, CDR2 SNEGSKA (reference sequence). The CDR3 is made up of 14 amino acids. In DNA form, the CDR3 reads TGCAGTGCTAGAGTAGGGGGCGATAGCAATGAGCAGTTCTTC. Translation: CSARVGGDSNEQFF.

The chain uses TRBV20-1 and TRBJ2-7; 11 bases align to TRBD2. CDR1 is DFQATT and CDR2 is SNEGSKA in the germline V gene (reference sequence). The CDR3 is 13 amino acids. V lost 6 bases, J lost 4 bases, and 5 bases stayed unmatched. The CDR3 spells CSAIRLAGYEQYF. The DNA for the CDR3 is TGCAGTGCGATCCGACTAGCGGGGTACGAGCAGTACTTC.

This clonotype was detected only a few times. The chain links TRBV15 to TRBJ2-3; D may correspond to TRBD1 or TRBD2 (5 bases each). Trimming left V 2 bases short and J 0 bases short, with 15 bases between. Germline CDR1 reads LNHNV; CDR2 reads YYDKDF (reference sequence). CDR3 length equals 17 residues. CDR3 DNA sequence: TGTGCCACCAGCAGACCGTTTGGGGGTGCTAGCACAGATACGCAGTATTTT. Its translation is CATSRPFGGASTDTQYF.

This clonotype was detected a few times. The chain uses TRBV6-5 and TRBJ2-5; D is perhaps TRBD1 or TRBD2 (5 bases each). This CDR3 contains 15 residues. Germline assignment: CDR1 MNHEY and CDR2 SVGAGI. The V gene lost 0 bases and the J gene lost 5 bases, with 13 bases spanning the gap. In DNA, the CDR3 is TGTGCCAGCAGTTACTCAAGGGGAGTGGCGGAGACCCAGTACTTC. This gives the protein CASSYSRGVAETQYF.

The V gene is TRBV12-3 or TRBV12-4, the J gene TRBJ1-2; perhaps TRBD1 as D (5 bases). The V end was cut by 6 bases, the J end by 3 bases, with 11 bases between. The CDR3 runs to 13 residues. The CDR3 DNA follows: TGTGCCAGCAGAGGGGCCTCCCACTATGGCTACACCTTC. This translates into CASRGASHYGYTF.

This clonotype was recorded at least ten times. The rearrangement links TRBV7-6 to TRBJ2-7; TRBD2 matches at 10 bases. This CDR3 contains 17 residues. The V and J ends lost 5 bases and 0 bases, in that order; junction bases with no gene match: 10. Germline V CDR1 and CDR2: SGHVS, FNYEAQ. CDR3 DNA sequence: TGTGCCAGCAGCCCCGGACTAGCGGCCCAAAGCTCCTACGAGCAGTACTTC. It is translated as CASSPGLAAQSSYEQYF.

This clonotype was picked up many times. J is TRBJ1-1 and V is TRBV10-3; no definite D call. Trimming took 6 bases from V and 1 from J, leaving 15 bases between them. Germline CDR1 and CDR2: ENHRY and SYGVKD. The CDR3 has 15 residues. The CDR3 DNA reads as TGTGCCATCAGGTCTCCGCCCGGGTCGAACACTGAAGCTTTCTTT. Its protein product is CAIRSPPGSNTEAFF.

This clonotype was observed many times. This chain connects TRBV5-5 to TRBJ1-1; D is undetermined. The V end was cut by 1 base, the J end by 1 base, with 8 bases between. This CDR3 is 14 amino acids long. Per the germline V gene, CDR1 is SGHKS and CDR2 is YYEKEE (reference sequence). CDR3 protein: CASSLRVGNTEAFF. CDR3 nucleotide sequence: TGTGCCAGCAGCTTGCGGGTCGGGAACACTGAAGCTTTCTTT.